This T cell receptor beta chain derives from a study of Ad26.COV2.S vaccination and SARS-CoV-2 variants (dated by TCRdb to the early 2020s). Concerning the study at large: Donors in the vaccine arm were drawn from COV1001, a multicentre, randomized, double-blind, placebo-controlled phase I-IIa trial testing Ad26.COV2.S in healthy adults. Ad26.COV2.S was administered intramuscularly at 5 x 10^10 or 1 x 10^11 viral particles, either as a single shot or as two shots given 56 days apart. Sequencing of the TCRbeta repertoire served to evaluate the specificity and breadth of SARS-CoV-2-reactive T cell receptors following Ad26.COV2.S vaccination. The TCR-sequenced set comprised approximately 32 samples: around 20 Ad26.COV2.S vaccine recipients, 5 placebo recipients and 8 SARS-CoV-2 convalescent individuals. Trial participants were randomized into five groups of five, in which low-dose or high-dose Ad26.COV2.S was given once or twice, or placebo was given on both occasions. Blinding of investigators to trial group allocation was maintained during experiments and outcome assessment. The full study reports these points: Comparing responses between vaccine doses or regimens was not something the study was powered to do. After vaccination, substantial breadth of spike-specific CD8+ and CD4+ T cell responses was reported. The authors noted that total T cell responses may have been underestimated by the TCR breadth and depth analyses. Vaccine and placebo recipients had comparable non-spike TCR breadth, which fits with the vaccine containing only spike. Higher spike-specific TCR breadth was observed in Ad26.COV2.S recipients than in placebo recipients (P = 0.0014).

The immunoSEQ Assay was used to sequence TCRbeta CDR3 regions. After extraction, genomic DNA underwent amplification by bias-controlled multiplex PCR, followed by high-throughput sequencing. The paper's processing steps were these. To quantify the absolute abundance of every unique TCRbeta CDR3 region, sequences were collapsed and filtered. Usable DNA was measured by amplifying reference genes present in all nucleated cells, and TCRbeta template counts were normalized to that usable DNA to estimate T cell fraction. Repertoire TCRs were annotated as SARS-CoV-2-specific by exact matching of V gene, CDR3 amino acid sequence and J gene to a known reactive TCR set. MIRA supplied the reference SARS-CoV-2 TCR set, which was filtered for enrichment in COVID-19-positive ImmuneCODE repertoires so that public or cross-reactive TCRs were removed. Using the MIRA antigens, annotated TCRs were further analysed by specific ORF or by position within an ORF. Breadth was defined as the number of annotated unique rearrangements divided by the total number of unique productive rearrangements, and depth was defined as the summed frequency of the annotated unique rearrangements. Group comparisons of TCR breadth used two-sided Wilcoxon rank-sum tests. As stored in TCRdb, this immuneACCESS dataset retains in-frame rearrangements with V and J assigned. A fraction of the clones does not appear; measured against another copy, unresolved V genes explain less than half of the discrepancy, and the remainder lacks a known reason. V and J calls and clone size are given by that table; D and trimming were obtained from the DNA. Across this sample there are about 420,000 clones, with 85% to 90% seen only once. The leading ten clones occupy 3.6% of the sample.

The sample's treatment or condition label, in plain terms: 19 received Ad26.COV2.S at low or high dose, single or two shots; about 5 received placebo; per-sample allocation not given. For vaccine and placebo recipients, the sequenced repertoires came from samples collected on day 63 after the first injection. Between 29 July and 7 August 2020, Cohort 1b enrolled 20 to 30 adults aged 18-55 years at one site in Boston, USA. Ad26.COV2.S consisted of a replication-incompetent adenovirus type 26 vector by which a prefusion-stabilized SARS-CoV-2 spike protein from the original Wuhan strain was expressed. Unmatched junction bases come to 6, with V trimmed by 4 bases and J by 5 bases. From a lookup of the germline V gene, CDR1 and CDR2 are SGHDT and YYEEEE. Inclusive of the bounding cysteine and phenylalanine, the CDR3 is 14 residues long. Here the CDR3 DNA is all that survives: 42 bases in frame from base 1.

Points on this clone: Its cognate antigen has yet to be identified. No base quality information exists; no much larger clone differs at one position.

Specimen: peripheral blood, collected in a trial of Ad26.COV2.S vaccine versus placebo. Recombination connected TRBV5-6 to TRBJ2-7, with 10 middle bases fitting TRBD1. The TCR comes from a person aged 18-65 years who received the Ad26.COV2.S COVID-19 vaccine or a placebo. CDR3 region: CASSGRQGANEQYF. The nucleotide sequence is TGTGCCAGCAGCGGAAGACAGGGGGCCAACGAGCAGTACTTC.